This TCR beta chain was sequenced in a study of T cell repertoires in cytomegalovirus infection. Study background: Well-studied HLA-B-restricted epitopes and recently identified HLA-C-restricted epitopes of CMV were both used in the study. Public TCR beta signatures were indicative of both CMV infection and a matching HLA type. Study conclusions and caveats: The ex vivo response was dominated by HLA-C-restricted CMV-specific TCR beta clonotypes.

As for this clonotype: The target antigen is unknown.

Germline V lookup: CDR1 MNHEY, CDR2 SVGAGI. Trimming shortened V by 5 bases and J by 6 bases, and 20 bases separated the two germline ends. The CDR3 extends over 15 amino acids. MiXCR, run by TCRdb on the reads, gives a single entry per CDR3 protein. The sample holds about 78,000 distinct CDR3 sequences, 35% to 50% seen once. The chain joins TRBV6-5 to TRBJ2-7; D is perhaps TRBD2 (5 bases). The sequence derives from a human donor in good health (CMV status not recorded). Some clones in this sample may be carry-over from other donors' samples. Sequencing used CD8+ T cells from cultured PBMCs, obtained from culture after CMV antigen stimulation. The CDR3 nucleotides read TGTGCCAGCAGTCCCGGGGTAGCCGGGTTGGGCGAGCAGTACTTC. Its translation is CASSPGVAGLGEQYF.